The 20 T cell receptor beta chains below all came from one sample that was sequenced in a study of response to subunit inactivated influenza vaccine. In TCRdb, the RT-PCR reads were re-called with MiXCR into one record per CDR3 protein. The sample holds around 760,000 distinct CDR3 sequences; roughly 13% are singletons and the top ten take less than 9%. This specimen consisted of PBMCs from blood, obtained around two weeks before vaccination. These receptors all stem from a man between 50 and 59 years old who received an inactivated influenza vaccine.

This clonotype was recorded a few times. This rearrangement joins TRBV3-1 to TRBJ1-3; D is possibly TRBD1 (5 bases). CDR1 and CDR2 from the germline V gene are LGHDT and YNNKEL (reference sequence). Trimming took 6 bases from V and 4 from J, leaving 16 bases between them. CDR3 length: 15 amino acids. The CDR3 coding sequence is TGTGCCAGCAGTCTCCCCGGGACCGACGGAAACACCATATATTTT. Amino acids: CASSLPGTDGNTIYF.

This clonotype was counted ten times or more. The CDR3: CASSSRQGGSPLHF. Here the CDR3 DNA reads TGTGCCAGCAGTAGCCGACAGGGTGGTTCACCCCTCCACTTT. This rearrangement joins TRBV27 to TRBJ1-6; 7 bases are shared with TRBD1. V dropped 5 bases and J dropped 9; count of bases not matched to a gene: 7. The CDR3 spans 14 residues. Germline CDR1 reads MNHEY; CDR2 reads SMNVEV (reference sequence).

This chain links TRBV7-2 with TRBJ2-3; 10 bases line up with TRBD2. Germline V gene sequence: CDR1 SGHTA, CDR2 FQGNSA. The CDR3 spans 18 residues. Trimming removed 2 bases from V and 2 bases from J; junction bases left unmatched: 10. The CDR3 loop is CASSLSGLAATITDTQYF. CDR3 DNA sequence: TGTGCCAGCAGCTTAAGCGGACTAGCGGCTACAATCACAGATACGCAGTATTTT.

CDR3 coding DNA: TGTGCCAGCAGTGACGGGGGGTTCTGGGAGACCCAGTACTTC. Protein product: CASSDGGFWETQYF. V gene TRBV12-3 or TRBV12-4 combines with J gene TRBJ2-5, with 7 bases identical to TRBD2. Unmatched junction bases numbered 8, after V lost 5 bases and J lost 5 bases. CDR3 size: 14 residues.

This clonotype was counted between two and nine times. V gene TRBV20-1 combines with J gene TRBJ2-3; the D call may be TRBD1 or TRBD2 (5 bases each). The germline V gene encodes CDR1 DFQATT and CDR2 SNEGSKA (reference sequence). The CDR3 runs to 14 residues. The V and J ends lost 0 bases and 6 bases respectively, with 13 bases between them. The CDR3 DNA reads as TGCAGTGCTAGAGATGGGGCTAGCAGCGATACGCAGTATTTT. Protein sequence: CSARDGASSDTQYF.

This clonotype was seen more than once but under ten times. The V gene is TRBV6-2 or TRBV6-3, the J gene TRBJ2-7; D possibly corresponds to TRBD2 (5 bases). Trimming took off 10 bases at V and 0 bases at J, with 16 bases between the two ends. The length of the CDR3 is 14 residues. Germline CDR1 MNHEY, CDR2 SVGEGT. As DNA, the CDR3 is TGTGCCACCAGAGCGTTGGGGAGCTCCTACGAGCAGTACTTC. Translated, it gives CATRALGSSYEQYF.

The CDR3 sequence is CASSQGVWIDSQETQYF. In DNA, the CDR3 is TGTGCCAGCAGCCAAGGTGTTTGGATCGACAGCCAAGAGACCCAGTACTTC. This chain uses TRBV14 with TRBJ2-5, with TRBD1 as a possible D gene (5 bases). CDR1 SGHDN and CDR2 FVKESK come from the germline V gene. CDR3 length: 17 residues. V lost 1 base, J lost 1 base, and 16 bases lay in between.

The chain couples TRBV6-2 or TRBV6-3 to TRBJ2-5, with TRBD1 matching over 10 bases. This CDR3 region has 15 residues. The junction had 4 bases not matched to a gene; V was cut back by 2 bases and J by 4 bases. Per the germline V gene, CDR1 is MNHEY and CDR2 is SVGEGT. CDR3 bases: TGTGCCAGCAGTTACCGGGACAGGGGACGAGAGACCCAGTACTTC. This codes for CASSYRDRGRETQYF.

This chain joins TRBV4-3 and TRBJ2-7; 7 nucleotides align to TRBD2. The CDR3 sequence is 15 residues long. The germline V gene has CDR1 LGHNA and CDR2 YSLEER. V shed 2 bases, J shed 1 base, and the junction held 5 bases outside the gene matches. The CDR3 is CASSQQTSPSYEQYF. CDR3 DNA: TGCGCCAGCAGCCAACAGACTAGCCCATCCTACGAGCAGTACTTC.

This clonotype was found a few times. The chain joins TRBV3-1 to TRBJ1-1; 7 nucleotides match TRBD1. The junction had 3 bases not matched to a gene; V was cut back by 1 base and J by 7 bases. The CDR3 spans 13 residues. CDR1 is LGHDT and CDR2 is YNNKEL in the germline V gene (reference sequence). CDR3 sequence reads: CASSQGRQGEAFF. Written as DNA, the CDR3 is TGTGCCAGCAGCCAAGGGAGACAGGGTGAAGCTTTCTTT.

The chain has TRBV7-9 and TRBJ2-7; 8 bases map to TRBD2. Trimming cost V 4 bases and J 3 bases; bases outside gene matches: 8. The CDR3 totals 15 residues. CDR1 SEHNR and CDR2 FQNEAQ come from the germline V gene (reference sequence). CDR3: CASSSPGGGDYEQYF. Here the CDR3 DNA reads TGTGCCAGCAGCTCACCGGGGGGGGGAGACTACGAGCAGTACTTC.

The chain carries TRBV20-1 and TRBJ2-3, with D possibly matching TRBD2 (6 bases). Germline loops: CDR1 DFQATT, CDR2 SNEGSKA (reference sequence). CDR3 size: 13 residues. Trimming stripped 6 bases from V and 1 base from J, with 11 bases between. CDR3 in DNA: TGCAGTGCCGAGCGGGCCCGCACAGATACGCAGTATTTT. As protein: CSAERARTDTQYF.

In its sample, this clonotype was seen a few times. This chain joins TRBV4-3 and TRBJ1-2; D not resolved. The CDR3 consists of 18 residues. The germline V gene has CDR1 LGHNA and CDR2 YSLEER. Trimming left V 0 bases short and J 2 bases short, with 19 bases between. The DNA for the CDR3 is TGCGCCAGCAGCCAAGATTGGCCAGCCAGAGATGGGAACTATGGCTACACCTTC. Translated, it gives CASSQDWPARDGNYGYTF.

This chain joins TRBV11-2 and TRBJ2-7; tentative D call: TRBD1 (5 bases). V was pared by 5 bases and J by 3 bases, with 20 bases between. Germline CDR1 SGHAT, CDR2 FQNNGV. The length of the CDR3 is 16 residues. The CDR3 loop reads CASSRSPDKWGYEQYF. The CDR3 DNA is TGTGCCAGCAGCCGTAGTCCGGACAAATGGGGCTACGAGCAGTACTTC.

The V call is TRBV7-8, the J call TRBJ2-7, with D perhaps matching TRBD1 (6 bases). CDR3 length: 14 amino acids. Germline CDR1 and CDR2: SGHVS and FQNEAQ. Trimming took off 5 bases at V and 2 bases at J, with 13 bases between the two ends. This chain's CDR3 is CASSITGHPYEQYF. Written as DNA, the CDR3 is TGTGCCAGCAGCATCACGGGACACCCCTACGAGCAGTACTTC.

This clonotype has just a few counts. CDR3 loop: CASSQEGDRYNEQFF. CDR3 bases: TGCGCCAGCAGCCAAGAGGGGGACAGGTACAATGAGCAGTTCTTC. The rearrangement links TRBV4-3 to TRBJ2-1; 8 bases match TRBD1. Unmatched junction bases numbered 2, after V lost 0 bases and J lost 4 bases. The CDR3 sequence is 15 residues long. The germline gives CDR1 LGHNA, CDR2 YSLEER.

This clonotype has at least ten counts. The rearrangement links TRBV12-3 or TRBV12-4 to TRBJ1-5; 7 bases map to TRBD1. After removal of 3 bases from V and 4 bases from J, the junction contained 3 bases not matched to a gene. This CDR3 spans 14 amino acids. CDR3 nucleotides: TGTGCCAGCAGTTTTTCACAGGGGAATCAGCCCCAGCATTTT. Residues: CASSFSQGNQPQHF.

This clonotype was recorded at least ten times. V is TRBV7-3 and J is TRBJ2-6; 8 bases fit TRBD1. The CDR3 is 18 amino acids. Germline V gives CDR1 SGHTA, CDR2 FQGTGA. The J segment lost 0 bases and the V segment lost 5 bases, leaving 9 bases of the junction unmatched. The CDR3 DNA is TGTGCCAGCAGCGGAGGCCGGGACAGGAGCTCTGGGGCCAACGTCCTGACTTTC. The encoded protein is CASSGGRDRSSGANVLTF. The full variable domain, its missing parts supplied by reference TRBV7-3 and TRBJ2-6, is GAGVSQTPSNKVTEKGKYVELRCDPISGHTALYWYRQSLGQGPEFLIYFQGTGAADDSGLPNDRFFAVRPEGSVSTLKIQRTERGDSAVYLCASSGGRDRSSGANVLTFGAGSRLTVL.

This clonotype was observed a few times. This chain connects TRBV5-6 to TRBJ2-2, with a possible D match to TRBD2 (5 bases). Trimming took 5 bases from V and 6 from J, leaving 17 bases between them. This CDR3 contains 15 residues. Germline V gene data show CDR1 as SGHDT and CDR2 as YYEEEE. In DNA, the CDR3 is TGTGCCAGCAGGTCCCACCCACTAGGAGCCGGGGAGCTGTTTTTT. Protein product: CASRSHPLGAGELFF.

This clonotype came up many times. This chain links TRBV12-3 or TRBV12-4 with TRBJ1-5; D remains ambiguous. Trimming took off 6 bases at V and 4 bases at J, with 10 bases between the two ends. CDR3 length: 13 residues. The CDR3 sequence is CASSRGLNQPQHF. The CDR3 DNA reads TGTGCCAGCAGCCGCGGACTGAATCAGCCCCAGCATTTT.